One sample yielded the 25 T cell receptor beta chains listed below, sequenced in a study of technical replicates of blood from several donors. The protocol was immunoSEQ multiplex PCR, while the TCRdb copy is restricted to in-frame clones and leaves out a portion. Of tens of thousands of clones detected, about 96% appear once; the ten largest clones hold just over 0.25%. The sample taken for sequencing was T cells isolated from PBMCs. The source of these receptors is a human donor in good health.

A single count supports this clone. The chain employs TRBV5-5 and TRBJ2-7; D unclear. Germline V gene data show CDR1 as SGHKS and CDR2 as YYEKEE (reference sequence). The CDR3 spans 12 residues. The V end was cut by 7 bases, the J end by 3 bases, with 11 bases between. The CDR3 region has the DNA TGTGCCAGCGAAAAAGAGGTCTACGAGCAGTACTTC. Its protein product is CASEKEVYEQYF.

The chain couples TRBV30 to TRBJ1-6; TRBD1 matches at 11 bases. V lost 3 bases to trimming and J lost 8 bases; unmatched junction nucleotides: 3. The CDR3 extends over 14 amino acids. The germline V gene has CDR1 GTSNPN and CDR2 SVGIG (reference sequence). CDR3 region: CAWRGQGVYSPLHF. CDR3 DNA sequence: TGTGCCTGGAGGGGACAGGGGGTGTATTCACCCCTCCACTTT.

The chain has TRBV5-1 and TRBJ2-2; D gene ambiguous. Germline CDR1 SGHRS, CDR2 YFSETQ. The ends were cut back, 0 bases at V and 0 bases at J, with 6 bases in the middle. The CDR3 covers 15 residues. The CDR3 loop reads CASSLGLPNTGELFF. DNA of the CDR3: TGCGCCAGCAGCTTGGGTCTTCCGAACACCGGGGAGCTGTTTTTT.

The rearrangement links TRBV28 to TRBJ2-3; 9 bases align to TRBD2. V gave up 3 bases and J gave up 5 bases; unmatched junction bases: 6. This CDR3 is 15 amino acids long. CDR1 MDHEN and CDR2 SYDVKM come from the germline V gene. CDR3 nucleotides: TGTGCCAGCAGTTTTGGGCTAGCGGGAAGAGATACGCAGTATTTT. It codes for CASSFGLAGRDTQYF. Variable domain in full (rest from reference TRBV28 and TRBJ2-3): DVKVTQSSRYLVKRTGEKVFLECVQDMDHENMFWYRQDPGLGLRLIYFSYDVKMKEKGDIPEGYSVSREKKERFSLILESASTNQTSMYLCASSFGLAGRDTQYFGPGTRLTVL.

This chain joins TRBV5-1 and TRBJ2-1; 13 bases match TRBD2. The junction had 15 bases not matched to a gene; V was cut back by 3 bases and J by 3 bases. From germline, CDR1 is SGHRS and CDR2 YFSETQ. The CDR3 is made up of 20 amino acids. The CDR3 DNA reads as TGCGCCAGCAGCTCACCCAAGGGACTAGCGGGGCCCGCAGGCTACAATGAGCAGTTCTTC. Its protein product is CASSSPKGLAGPAGYNEQFF.

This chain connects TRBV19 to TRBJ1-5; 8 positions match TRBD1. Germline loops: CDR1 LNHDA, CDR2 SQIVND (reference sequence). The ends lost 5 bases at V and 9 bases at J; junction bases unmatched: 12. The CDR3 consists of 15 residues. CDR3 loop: CASSGVTGASGPQHF. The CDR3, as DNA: TGTGCCAGTAGTGGAGTGACAGGGGCTTCGGGGCCCCAGCATTTT. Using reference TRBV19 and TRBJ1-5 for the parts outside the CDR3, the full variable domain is DGGITQSPKYLFRKEGQNVTLSCEQNLNHDAMYWYRQDPGQGLRLIYYSQIVNDFQKGDIAEGYSVSREKKESFPLTVTSAQKNPTAFYLCASSGVTGASGPQHFGDGTRLSIL.

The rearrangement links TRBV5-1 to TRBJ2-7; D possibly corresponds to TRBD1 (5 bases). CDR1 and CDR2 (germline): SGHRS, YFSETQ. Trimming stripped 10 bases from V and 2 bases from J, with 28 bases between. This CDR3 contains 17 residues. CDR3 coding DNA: TGCGCCTTCCAATTGCCCGCAGGGATTGGAATCACCTACGAGCAGTACTTC. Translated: CAFQLPAGIGITYEQYF.

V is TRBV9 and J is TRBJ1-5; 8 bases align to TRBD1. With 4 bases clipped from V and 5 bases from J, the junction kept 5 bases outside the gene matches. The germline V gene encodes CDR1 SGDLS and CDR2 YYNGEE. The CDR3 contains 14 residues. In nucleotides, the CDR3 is TGTGCCAGCAGCAAGACAGGGGTTTATCAGCCCCAGCATTTT. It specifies CASSKTGVYQPQHF.

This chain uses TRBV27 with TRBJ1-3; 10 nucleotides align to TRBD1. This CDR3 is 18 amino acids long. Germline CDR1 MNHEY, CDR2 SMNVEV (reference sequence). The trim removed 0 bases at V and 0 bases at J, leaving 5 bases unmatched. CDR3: CASSLSGTGALSGNTIYF. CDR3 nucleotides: TGTGCCAGCAGTTTATCGGGGACAGGGGCTCTCTCTGGAAACACCATATATTTT.

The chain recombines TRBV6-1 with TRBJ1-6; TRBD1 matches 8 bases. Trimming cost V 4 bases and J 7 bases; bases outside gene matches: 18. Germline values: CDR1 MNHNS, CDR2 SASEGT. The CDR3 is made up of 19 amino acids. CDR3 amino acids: CASSVYGDRTSLVNSPLHF. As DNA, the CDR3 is TGTGCCAGCAGTGTGTATGGGGACAGGACCTCCCTAGTCAATTCACCCCTCCACTTT.

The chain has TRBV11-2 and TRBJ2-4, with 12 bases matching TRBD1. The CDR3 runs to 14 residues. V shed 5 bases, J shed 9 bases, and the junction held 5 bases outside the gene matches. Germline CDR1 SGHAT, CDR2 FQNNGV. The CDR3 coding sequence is TGTGCCAGCAGCCTCGGGACAGGGGGCACCATTCAGTACTTC. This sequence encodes CASSLGTGGTIQYF.

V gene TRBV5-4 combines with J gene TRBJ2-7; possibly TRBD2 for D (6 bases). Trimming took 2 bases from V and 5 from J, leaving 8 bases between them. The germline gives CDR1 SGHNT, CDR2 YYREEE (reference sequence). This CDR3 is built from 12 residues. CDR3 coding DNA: TGTGCCAGCAGCTTTGGGGGGAACGAGCAGTACTTC. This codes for CASSFGGNEQYF.

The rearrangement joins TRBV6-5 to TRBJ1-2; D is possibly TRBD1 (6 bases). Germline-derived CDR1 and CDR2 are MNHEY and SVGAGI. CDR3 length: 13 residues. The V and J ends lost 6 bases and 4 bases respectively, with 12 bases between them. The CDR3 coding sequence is TGTGCCAGCAGGGGCCTAGGGGGCTATGGCTACACCTTC. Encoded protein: CASRGLGGYGYTF.

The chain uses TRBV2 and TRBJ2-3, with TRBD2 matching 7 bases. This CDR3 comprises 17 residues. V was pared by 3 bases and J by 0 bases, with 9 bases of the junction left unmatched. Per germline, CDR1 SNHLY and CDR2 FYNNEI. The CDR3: CASSEETAGSSTDTQYF. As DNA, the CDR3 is TGTGCCAGCAGTGAGGAAACAGCGGGGTCTAGCACAGATACGCAGTATTTT.

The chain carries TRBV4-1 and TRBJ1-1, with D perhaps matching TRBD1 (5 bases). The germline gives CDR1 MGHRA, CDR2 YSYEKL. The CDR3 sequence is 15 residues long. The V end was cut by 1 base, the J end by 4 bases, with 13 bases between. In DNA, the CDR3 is TGCGCCAGCAGCCAAGTTGGGGGGTCAAGCACTGAAGCTTTCTTT. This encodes CASSQVGGSSTEAFF.

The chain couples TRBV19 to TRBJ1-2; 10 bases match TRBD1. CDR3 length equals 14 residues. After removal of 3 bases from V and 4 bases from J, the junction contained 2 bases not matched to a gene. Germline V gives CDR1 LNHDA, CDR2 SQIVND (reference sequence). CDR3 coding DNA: TGTGCCAGTAGTATGGGACAGGGGACCTATGGCTACACCTTC. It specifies CASSMGQGTYGYTF.

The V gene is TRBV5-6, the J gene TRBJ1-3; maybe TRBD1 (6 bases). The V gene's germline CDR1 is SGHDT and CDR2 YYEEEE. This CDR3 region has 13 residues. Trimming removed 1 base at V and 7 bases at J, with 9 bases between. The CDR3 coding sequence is TGTGCCAGCAGCTTGTACAGGGAGAACACCATATATTTT. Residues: CASSLYRENTIYF.

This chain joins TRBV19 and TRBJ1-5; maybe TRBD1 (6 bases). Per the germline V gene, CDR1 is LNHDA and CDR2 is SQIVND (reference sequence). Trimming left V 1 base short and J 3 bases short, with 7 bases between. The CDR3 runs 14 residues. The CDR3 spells CASSIAGANQPQHF. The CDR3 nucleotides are TGTGCCAGTAGTATAGCAGGGGCCAATCAGCCCCAGCATTTT.

The CDR3 loop reads CASSLFTSAKTQYF. DNA for the CDR3: TGTGCCAGCAGCTTATTTACTAGCGCGAAGACCCAGTACTTC. V usage is TRBV7-9 and J usage is TRBJ2-5, with 7 bases matching TRBD2. From germline, CDR1 is SEHNR and CDR2 FQNEAQ (reference sequence). This CDR3 region has 14 residues. With V trimmed by 2 bases and J by 6 bases, 6 bases remained unmatched.

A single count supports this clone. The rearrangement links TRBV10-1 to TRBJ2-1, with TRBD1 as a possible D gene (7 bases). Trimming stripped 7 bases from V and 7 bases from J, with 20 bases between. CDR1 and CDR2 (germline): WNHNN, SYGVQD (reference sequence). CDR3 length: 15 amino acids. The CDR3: CASTRGGTEENEQFF. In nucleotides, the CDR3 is TGCGCCAGCACCCGAGGAGGGACAGAGGAAAATGAGCAGTTCTTC.

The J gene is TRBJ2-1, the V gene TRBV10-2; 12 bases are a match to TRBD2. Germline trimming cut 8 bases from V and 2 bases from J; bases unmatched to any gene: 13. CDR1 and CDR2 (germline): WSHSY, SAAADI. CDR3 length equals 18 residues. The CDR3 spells CASLPPRLAGDPYNEQFF. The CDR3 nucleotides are TGCGCCAGCCTCCCCCCGAGACTAGCGGGGGATCCCTACAATGAGCAGTTCTTC.

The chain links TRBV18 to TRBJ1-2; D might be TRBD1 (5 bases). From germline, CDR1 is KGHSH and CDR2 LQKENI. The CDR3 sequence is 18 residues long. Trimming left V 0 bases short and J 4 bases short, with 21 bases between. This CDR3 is CASSPPSLMAGSAYGYTF. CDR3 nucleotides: TGTGCCAGCTCACCACCTTCGTTGATGGCAGGGTCAGCCTATGGCTACACCTTC.

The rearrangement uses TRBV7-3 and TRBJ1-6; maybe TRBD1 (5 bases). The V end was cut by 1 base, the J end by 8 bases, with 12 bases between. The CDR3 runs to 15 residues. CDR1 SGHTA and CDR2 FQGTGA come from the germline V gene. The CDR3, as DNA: TGTGCCAGCAGCTTAATGGGACCGGGGGATTCACCCCTCCACTTT. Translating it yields CASSLMGPGDSPLHF.

The CDR3, as DNA: TGTGCCAGCAGCCAAATAAAACCTCTAGCTGTGTCCACTGAAGCTTTCTTT. It codes for CASSQIKPLAVSTEAFF. This chain joins TRBV27 and TRBJ1-1; D is undetermined. V gave up 6 bases and J gave up 4 bases, with 24 bases separating them. Germline loops: CDR1 MNHEY, CDR2 SMNVEV (reference sequence). The CDR3 sequence is 17 residues long.

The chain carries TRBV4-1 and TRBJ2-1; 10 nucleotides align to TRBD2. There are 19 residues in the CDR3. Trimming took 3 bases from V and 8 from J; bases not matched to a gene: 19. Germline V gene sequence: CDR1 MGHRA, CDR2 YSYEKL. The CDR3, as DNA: TGCGCCAGCAGCCATCCCCGGGCTAGCGGGAGTTTTAAGGGGGATGAGCAGTTCTTC. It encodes CASSHPRASGSFKGDEQFF.